What follows are 32 T cell receptor beta chains derived from one specimen sequenced in a study of response to subunit inactivated influenza vaccine. TCRdb passed the RT-PCR reads through MiXCR, listing each CDR3 protein once. The sample lists about 650,000 distinct CDR3 sequences; approximately 14% were seen once. The sequenced sample was PBMCs from blood, obtained about 13 days after vaccination. The receptors shown here come from a man between 50 and 59 years old who received an inactivated influenza vaccine.

The rearrangement uses TRBV5-1 and TRBJ2-3; possibly TRBD1 for D (6 bases). Trimming took off 4 bases at V and 0 bases at J, with 12 bases between the two ends. This CDR3 spans 15 amino acids. The germline V gene has CDR1 SGHRS and CDR2 YFSETQ. In DNA, the CDR3 is TGCGCCAGCAGCAGTTGGGACACAAGCACAGATACGCAGTATTTT. Translated, it gives CASSSWDTSTDTQYF. Based on the CDR3 plus reference TRBV5-1 and TRBJ2-3, the full variable domain is KAGVTQTPRYLIKTRGQQVTLSCSPISGHRSVSWYQQTPGQGLQFLFEYFSETQRNKGNFPGRFSGRQFSNSRSEMNVSTLELGDSALYLCASSSWDTSTDTQYFGPGTRLTVL.

About this clonotype: The junction does not match germline at one end; this may be a read error. V and J are TRBV19 and TRBJ1-2; 9 nucleotides match TRBD1. Germline V gene data show CDR1 as LNHDA and CDR2 as SQIVND (reference sequence). The CDR3 is 11 amino acids. CDR3 sequence: CASSFRQGVAF. Written as DNA, the CDR3 is TGTGCCAGTAGTTTTCGACAGGGGGTGGCCTTC.

The rearrangement joins TRBV11-2 to TRBJ2-7, with 12 bases aligning to TRBD2. The CDR3 covers 18 residues. J lost 4 bases, V lost 5 bases, and 15 bases had no gene match. CDR1 and CDR2 from the germline V gene are SGHAT and FQNNGV. The CDR3 region has the DNA TGTGCCAGCAGCCCAACCCAAACTAGGACTAGCGGGGCGTACGAGCAGTACTTC. This sequence encodes CASSPTQTRTSGAYEQYF.

This clonotype has more than one count but fewer than ten. This chain links TRBV9 with TRBJ2-2; D is possibly TRBD1 (6 bases). CDR1 SGDLS and CDR2 YYNGEE come from the germline V gene. V gave up 2 bases and J gave up 6 bases, with 14 bases separating them. CDR3 size: 15 residues. Here the CDR3 DNA reads TGTGCCAGCAGCGTTTCAGGGGTCGGGGCCGGGGAGCTGTTTTTT. This encodes CASSVSGVGAGELFF.

The chain links TRBV20-1 to TRBJ2-5, with 9 bases lining up with TRBD2. V was clipped by 5 bases and J by 5 bases; unmatched bases: 9. This CDR3 contains 14 residues. In germline, CDR1 is DFQATT, CDR2 SNEGSKA (reference sequence). This chain's CDR3 is CSAELREGLETQYF. The CDR3 coding sequence is TGCAGTGCTGAGCTGCGGGAGGGCCTCGAGACCCAGTACTTC.

This clonotype was seen a few times. The chain couples TRBV5-5 to TRBJ2-1; 9 nucleotides align to TRBD2. CDR3 length: 16 amino acids. Per germline, CDR1 SGHKS and CDR2 YYEKEE (reference sequence). V shed 0 bases and J 4 bases; nucleotides not matched to a gene: 5. The CDR3 here is CASSLAPSGAYNEQFF. Here the CDR3 DNA reads TGTGCCAGCAGCTTGGCGCCTAGCGGGGCTTACAATGAGCAGTTCTTC.

This clonotype was found many times. The chain joins TRBV12-3 or TRBV12-4 to TRBJ1-6; no clear D. Trimming cost V 5 bases and J 6 bases, with 11 bases left between them. The CDR3 is 14 residues long. CDR3 protein: CASSEDRGNSPLHF. DNA for the CDR3: TGTGCCAGCAGTGAGGACCGAGGTAATTCACCCCTCCACTTT.

The CDR3 spells CSASASGGQFTGELFF. CDR3 DNA: TGCAGTGCTAGCGCTAGCGGGGGGCAATTCACCGGGGAGCTGTTTTTT. This rearrangement joins TRBV20-1 to TRBJ2-2, with 11 bases matching TRBD2. The CDR3 is 16 residues long. Losses at the gene ends were 3 bases for V and 4 bases for J; bases not matched to a gene: 7. CDR1 and CDR2 from the germline V gene are DFQATT and SNEGSKA (reference sequence).

The chain joins TRBV7-6 to TRBJ2-1; 15 bases line up with TRBD2. The CDR3 spans 16 residues. V shed 5 bases, J shed 10 bases, and the junction held 9 bases outside the gene matches. Germline CDR1 reads SGHVS; CDR2 reads FNYEAQ. The CDR3 reads CASSSWTSGRAGEQFF. CDR3 in DNA: TGTGCCAGCAGCAGTTGGACTAGCGGGAGGGCCGGCGAGCAGTTCTTC.

J is TRBJ2-7 and V is TRBV5-1; D might be TRBD1 (6 bases). V dropped 5 bases and J dropped 2 bases, with 17 bases sitting between them. CDR3 length equals 15 residues. CDR1 is SGHRS, CDR2 YFSETQ, per germline. CDR3 residues: CASRDVGQITYEQYF. CDR3 DNA: TGCGCCAGCAGAGATGTAGGACAGATAACCTACGAGCAGTACTTC.

This chain uses TRBV7-9 with TRBJ2-2; 7 nucleotides agree with TRBD2. The CDR3 extends over 15 amino acids. V lost 5 bases and J lost 5; bases outside the gene matches: 8. Per the germline V gene, CDR1 is SEHNR and CDR2 is FQNEAQ (reference sequence). The CDR3 here is CASSPAAGVTGELFF. CDR3 coding DNA: TGTGCCAGCAGCCCCGCGGCGGGAGTGACCGGGGAGCTGTTTTTT.

The rearrangement links TRBV20-1 to TRBJ2-7; tentative D call: TRBD1 (6 bases). This CDR3 has 12 residues. Germline CDR1 and CDR2: DFQATT and SNEGSKA (reference sequence). Trimming stripped 6 bases from V and 3 bases from J, with 12 bases between. CDR3 DNA sequence: TGCAGTGCCCACCGAGGGGGCTACGAGCAGTACTTC. It encodes CSAHRGGYEQYF.

V gene TRBV5-1 combines with J gene TRBJ2-3; D gene ambiguous. Trimming stripped 3 bases from V and 1 base from J, with 9 bases between. This CDR3 is built from 14 residues. Germline assignment: CDR1 SGHRS and CDR2 YFSETQ. Written as DNA, the CDR3 is TGCGCCAGCAGCTCGAGAAAAGGCACAGATACGCAGTATTTT. This translates into CASSSRKGTDTQYF.

This rearrangement joins TRBV7-3 to TRBJ2-1; a weak D match, TRBD2 (7 bases). This CDR3 spans 14 amino acids. The germline CDR1 and CDR2 sequences are SGHTA and FQGTGA. V was shortened by 5 bases and J by 7 bases, with 15 bases between the two germline ends. The CDR3, as DNA: TGTGCCAGCAGCCCCCGCGGGGGCAGTAATGAGCAGTTCTTC. Residues: CASSPRGGSNEQFF.

This chain uses TRBV5-6 with TRBJ2-4, with 8 bases fitting TRBD1. The V segment lost 3 bases and the J segment 0 bases; nucleotides outside the gene matches: 5. Germline lookup yields CDR1 SGHDT and CDR2 YYEEEE. The CDR3 is 16 residues long. The CDR3 spells CASSSPGTGAKNIQYF. The CDR3 DNA reads as TGTGCCAGCAGCTCTCCCGGGACAGGAGCCAAAAACATTCAGTACTTC.

This clonotype was seen a few times. The rearrangement links TRBV11-1 to TRBJ2-3; D may be TRBD2 (5 bases). With 4 bases removed from V and 2 bases from J, the gap between germline ends came to 13 bases. The CDR3 extends over 15 amino acids. Germline CDR1 reads SGHAT; CDR2 reads FQDESV (reference sequence). The CDR3 coding sequence is TGTGCCAGCAGCTCCTTAATGGACTCCACAGATACGCAGTATTTT. This translates into CASSSLMDSTDTQYF.

J is TRBJ1-2 and V is TRBV21-1. TRBV21-1 has pseudogene status. The CDR3 runs to 15 residues. As DNA, the CDR3 is TGTGCCAGCATCCCCTGGGCGGGAGGGGAGCAGGGCTACACCTTC. Protein: CASIPWAGGEQGYTF.

The rearrangement joins TRBV29-1 to TRBJ2-5; D is unclear. The CDR3 has 10 amino acids. CDR1 and CDR2 (germline): SQVTM, ANQGSEA. This CDR3 is CRDIFETQYF. The CDR3 nucleotides are TGCAGAGATATATTCGAGACCCAGTACTTC. The variable domain in full, completed from reference TRBV29-1 and TRBJ2-5, reads SAVISQKPSRDICQRGTSLTIQCQVDSQVTMMFWYRQQPGQSLTLIATANQGSEATYESGFVIDKFPISRPNLTFSTLTVSNMSPEDSSIYLCRDIFETQYFGPGTRLLVL.

This rearrangement joins TRBV3-1 to TRBJ1-1; TRBD1 matches at 9 bases. J lost 12 bases, V lost 7 bases, and 9 bases had no gene match. CDR3 length: 12 residues. Germline CDR1 is LGHDT and CDR2 is YNNKEL (reference sequence). This chain's CDR3 is CASTTGTGTTFF. CDR3 nucleotides: TGTGCCAGCACCACCGGGACAGGGACGACTTTCTTT.

At least ten counts were recorded for this clonotype. The chain joins TRBV12-3 or TRBV12-4 to TRBJ1-2; D call uncertain. CDR3 length: 12 amino acids. V was cut by 3 bases and J by 5 bases, with 7 bases left in between. Here the CDR3 DNA reads TGTGCCAGCAGTTTTCCAGGATATGGCTACACCTTC. Residues: CASSFPGYGYTF.

This clonotype was found a few times. This chain links TRBV27 with TRBJ2-3, with 7 bases lining up with TRBD2. Germline V CDR1 and CDR2: MNHEY, SMNVEV (reference sequence). The J segment lost 3 bases and the V segment lost 2 bases, leaving 5 bases of the junction unmatched. There are 15 residues in the CDR3. CDR3 region: CASSLISGGTDTQYF. Here the CDR3 DNA reads TGTGCCAGCAGTTTAATCTCGGGAGGAACAGATACGCAGTATTTT.

The genes are TRBV7-8 and TRBJ2-1; D perhaps matches TRBD2 (5 bases). The germline V gene has CDR1 SGHVS and CDR2 FQNEAQ. This CDR3 has 14 residues. V lost 1 base and J lost 7, with 11 bases in between. Here the CDR3 reads CASSLVLPGNEQFF. CDR3 DNA: TGTGCCAGCAGCTTAGTTCTCCCGGGGAATGAGCAGTTCTTC. Full variable domain (remainder filled in from reference TRBV7-8 and TRBJ2-1): GAGVSQSPRYKVAKRGQDVALRCDPISGHVSLFWYQQALGQGPEFLTYFQNEAQLDKSGLPSDRFFAERPEGSVSTLKIQRTQQEDSAVYLCASSLVLPGNEQFFGPGTRLTVL.

This clonotype was counted only a few times. This sequence joins TRBV7-9 and TRBJ2-1; 10 bases agree with TRBD2. This CDR3 region has 14 residues. Unmatched junction bases numbered 6, after V lost 9 bases and J lost 4 bases. The germline gives CDR1 SEHNR, CDR2 FQNEAQ (reference sequence). The CDR3 DNA is TGTGCCAGTCCCGGGACTAGCGATTACAATGAGCAGTTCTTC. Protein product: CASPGTSDYNEQFF.

The genes are TRBV28 and TRBJ2-2, with D maybe TRBD1 (5 bases). Trimming took off 10 bases at V and 4 bases at J, with 16 bases between the two ends. The CDR3 is 14 amino acids. In germline, CDR1 is MDHEN, CDR2 SYDVKM. This chain's CDR3 is CAISPGHLTGELFF. The CDR3 nucleotides read TGTGCCATCAGCCCTGGACACCTCACCGGGGAGCTGTTTTTT. Based on the CDR3 plus reference TRBV28 and TRBJ2-2, the full variable domain is DVKVTQSSRYLVKRTGEKVFLECVQDMDHENMFWYRQDPGLGLRLIYFSYDVKMKEKGDIPEGYSVSREKKERFSLILESASTNQTSMYLCAISPGHLTGELFFGEGSRLTVL.

This clonotype was detected a few times. This chain uses TRBV7-2 with TRBJ2-5, with D possibly TRBD2 on 6 matching bases. Germline V gives CDR1 SGHTA, CDR2 FQGNSA. The CDR3 runs 15 residues. Trimming removed 5 bases from V and 4 bases from J, with 17 bases in between. CDR3 DNA: TGTGCCAGCAGCCTGCGAGCGGGTGGGGCAGAGACCCAGTACTTC. Its translation is CASSLRAGGAETQYF.

This clonotype was observed a few times. The chain carries TRBV7-8 and TRBJ2-1; D unclear. Germline loops: CDR1 SGHVS, CDR2 FQNEAQ. The ends were cut back, 5 bases at V and 3 bases at J, with 14 bases in the middle. The CDR3 runs 15 residues. The CDR3 protein is CASSTSTVYYNEQFF. For the CDR3, the DNA is TGTGCCAGCAGCACCTCTACGGTCTACTACAATGAGCAGTTCTTC.

This clonotype occurred many times. The chain is built from TRBV19 and TRBJ1-1, with a tentative D call TRBD1 (5 bases). The V end was cut by 5 bases, the J end by 3 bases, with 10 bases between. CDR1 LNHDA and CDR2 SQIVND come from the germline V gene (reference sequence). The CDR3 sequence is 13 residues long. The CDR3 bases are TGTGCCAGTAGTCCTCGGGGGTACACTGAAGCTTTCTTT. Protein sequence: CASSPRGYTEAFF. The full variable domain, completed using reference TRBV19 and TRBJ1-1, is DGGITQSPKYLFRKEGQNVTLSCEQNLNHDAMYWYRQDPGQGLRLIYYSQIVNDFQKGDIAEGYSVSREKKESFPLTVTSAQKNPTAFYLCASSPRGYTEAFFGQGTRLTVV.

The chain couples TRBV3-1 to TRBJ1-2; the match to TRBD1 covers 10 bases. This CDR3 comprises 14 residues. CDR1 LGHDT and CDR2 YNNKEL come from the germline V gene (reference sequence). J lost 7 bases, V lost 8 bases, and 10 bases had no gene match. CDR3 in amino acids: CASGPGQGESGYTF. In DNA, the CDR3 is TGTGCCAGCGGGCCCGGACAGGGGGAGTCTGGCTACACCTTC. The entire variable domain, with the rest obtained from reference TRBV3-1 and TRBJ1-2, is as follows: DTAVSQTPKYLVTQMGNDKSIKCEQNLGHDTMYWYKQDSKKFLKIMFSYNNKELIINETVPNRFSPKSPDKAHLNLHINSLELGDSAVYFCASGPGQGESGYTFGSGTRLTVV.

This clonotype is a singleton in its sample. The chain has TRBV4-1 and TRBJ2-1, with a weak D call TRBD2 (6 bases). The germline V gene encodes CDR1 MGHRA and CDR2 YSYEKL. Trimming took off 4 bases at V and 3 bases at J, with 13 bases between the two ends. The CDR3 runs to 15 residues. CDR3 sequence reads: CASSPTRGIYNEQFF. CDR3 nucleotides: TGCGCCAGCAGCCCCACCCGCGGGATCTACAATGAGCAGTTCTTC.

This rearrangement joins TRBV2 to TRBJ2-3; D is perhaps TRBD1 (6 bases). This CDR3 comprises 16 residues. Between the trimmed V and J ends, which lost 6 bases and 1 base, there was a span of 17 bases. Germline-derived CDR1 and CDR2 are SNHLY and FYNNEI. CDR3 DNA: TGTGCCAGCAGACATCGGACAGCCGGGGGCACAGATACGCAGTATTTT. Residues: CASRHRTAGGTDTQYF.

This clonotype showed up just a few times. V gene TRBV10-2 combines with J gene TRBJ2-7, with 11 bases that match TRBD2. The CDR3 covers 15 residues. Germline values: CDR1 WSHSY, CDR2 SAAADI. Losses at the gene ends were 1 base for V and 2 bases for J; bases not matched to a gene: 1. The DNA for the CDR3 is TGCGCCAGCAGTGAGTTAGCGGGGGGGCCCTACGAGCAGTACTTC. Translating gives CASSELAGGPYEQYF.

This chain connects TRBV3-1 to TRBJ2-7; D gene unclear. The CDR3 length is 15 residues. Germline values: CDR1 LGHDT, CDR2 YNNKEL (reference sequence). With 2 bases removed from V and 6 bases from J, the gap between germline ends came to 17 bases. The CDR3 region is CASSQIAHPPIEQYF. CDR3 nucleotides: TGTGCCAGCAGCCAAATAGCCCACCCACCTATCGAGCAGTACTTC.